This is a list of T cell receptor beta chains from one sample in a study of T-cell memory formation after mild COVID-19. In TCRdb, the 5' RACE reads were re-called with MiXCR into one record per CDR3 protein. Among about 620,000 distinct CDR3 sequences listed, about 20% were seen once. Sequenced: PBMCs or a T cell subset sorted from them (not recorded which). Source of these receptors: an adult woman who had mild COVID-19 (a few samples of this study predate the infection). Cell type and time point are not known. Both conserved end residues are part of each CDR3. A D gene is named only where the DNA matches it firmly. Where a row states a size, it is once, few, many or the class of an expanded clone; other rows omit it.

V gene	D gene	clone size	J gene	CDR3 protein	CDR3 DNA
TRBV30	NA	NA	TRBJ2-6	CAWSANRAGANVLTF	TGTGCCTGGAGTGCCAACAGGGCAGGGGCCAACGTCCTGACTTTC
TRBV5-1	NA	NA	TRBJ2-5	CASSLESRETQYF	TGCGCCAGCAGCTTGGAGAGTCGAGAGACCCAGTACTTC
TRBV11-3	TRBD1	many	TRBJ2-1	CASSRTGGNEQFF	TGTGCCAGCAGCCGGACAGGGGGGAATGAGCAGTTCTTC
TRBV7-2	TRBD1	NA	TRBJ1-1	CASGLGQGHTEAFF	TGTGCCAGCGGACTGGGACAGGGACACACTGAAGCTTTCTTT
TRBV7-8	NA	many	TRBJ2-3	CASSSTAWADTQYF	TGTGCCAGCAGCTCCACAGCCTGGGCAGATACGCAGTATTTT
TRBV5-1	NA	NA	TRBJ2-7	CASSRLGRGEQYF	TGCGCCAGCAGCCGGCTCGGGCGAGGCGAGCAGTACTTC
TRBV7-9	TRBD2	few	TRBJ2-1	CASSLGRSGLDAELDEQFF	TGTGCCAGCAGCTTAGGAAGATCGGGACTAGACGCCGAATTAGATGAGCAGTTCTTC
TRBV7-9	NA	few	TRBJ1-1	CASSWDGGRKKAEAFF	TGTGCCAGCAGCTGGGACGGGGGGCGGAAGAAGGCTGAAGCTTTCTTT
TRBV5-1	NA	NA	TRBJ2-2	CASSWGDYLRARELFF	TGCGCCAGCAGTTGGGGTGACTACCTAAGGGCCAGGGAGCTGTTTTTT
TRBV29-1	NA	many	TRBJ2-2	CSVARDSHTGELFF	TGCAGCGTTGCTCGGGACTCTCACACCGGGGAGCTGTTTTTT
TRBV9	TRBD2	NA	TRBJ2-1	CASSASGKDNEQFF	TGTGCCAGCAGCGCTAGCGGGAAGGACAATGAGCAGTTCTTC
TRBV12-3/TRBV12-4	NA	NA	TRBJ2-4	CASSLSLVDIQYF	TGTGCCAGCAGTTTGTCCTTAGTGGACATTCAGTACTTC
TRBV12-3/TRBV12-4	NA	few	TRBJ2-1	CASSRWAEQFF	TGTGCCAGCAGCCGATGGGCTGAGCAGTTCTTC
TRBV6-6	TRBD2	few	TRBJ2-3	CASGLAGSADTQYF	TGTGCCAGCGGACTAGCGGGAAGTGCAGATACGCAGTATTTT
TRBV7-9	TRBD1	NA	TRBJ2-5	CATQGQGGETQYF	TGTGCCACCCAGGGACAGGGAGGAGAGACCCAGTACTTC
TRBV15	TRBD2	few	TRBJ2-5	CATSVSRLAAQETQYF	TGTGCCACCAGCGTGAGTAGACTAGCAGCTCAAGAGACCCAGTACTTC
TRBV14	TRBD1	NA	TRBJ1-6	CASSQKLFRTGKNSPLHF	TGTGCCAGCAGCCAAAAGCTTTTCAGGACAGGGAAAAATTCACCCCTCCACTTT
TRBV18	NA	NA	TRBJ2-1	CAAETLSSSEQFF	TGTGCCGCCGAGACTCTTTCTTCGAGTGAGCAGTTCTTC
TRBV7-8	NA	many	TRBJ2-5	CASSLAAQGGTQYF	TGTGCCAGCAGCTTAGCTGCCCAGGGGGGGACCCAGTACTTC
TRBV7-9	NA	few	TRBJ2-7	CASSGTGSSPEQYF	TGTGCCAGCAGCGGAACGGGATCCTCACCCGAGCAGTACTTC
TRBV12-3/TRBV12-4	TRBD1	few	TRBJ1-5	CASSLGQGNSNQPQHF	TGTGCCAGCAGTTTAGGACAGGGAAATAGCAATCAGCCCCAGCATTTT
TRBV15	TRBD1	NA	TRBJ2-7	CATSRGQGDIYEQYF	TGTGCCACCAGCAGAGGACAGGGGGACATATACGAGCAGTACTTC
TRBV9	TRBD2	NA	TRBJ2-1	CASDNSGRAAGGEQFF	TGTGCCAGCGATAATAGCGGGAGGGCCGCGGGTGGTGAGCAGTTCTTC
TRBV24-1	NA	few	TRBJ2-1	CATSDFEAASYNEQFF	TGTGCCACCAGTGATTTCGAGGCGGCCTCCTACAATGAGCAGTTCTTC